This is a list of T cell receptor beta chains from one sample in a study of Ad26.COV2.S vaccination and SARS-CoV-2 variants. Libraries were prepared by immunoSEQ multiplex PCR; TCRdb keeps only in-frame clonotypes and omits some of them. The table records fewer than 400,000 clones, 90% of them present only once. The starting material was peripheral blood, obtained in a trial of Ad26.COV2.S vaccine versus placebo. These receptors were collected from a person aged 18-65 years who received the Ad26.COV2.S COVID-19 vaccine or a placebo. Each CDR3 is given with its conserved first and last residue. A D gene is named only where the DNA matches it firmly. Expanded clones are given a class, and other clones once, few, many or no size at all.

D	J	V	size	DNA	CDR3
-	TRBJ2-3	TRBV28	once	TGTGCCAGCAGTTTACGGTGGGAGGCGCAGTATTTT	CASSLRWEAQYF
TRBD1	TRBJ1-2	TRBV7-3	-	TGTGCCAGCAGCTCTCACCCACCTGGGACAGCCGCTAACTATGGCTACACCTTC	CASSSHPPGTAANYGYTF
-	TRBJ2-7	TRBV6-1	-	TGTGCCAGCAGTGAATTCGGGGACCCCTACGAGCAGTACTTC	CASSEFGDPYEQYF
-	TRBJ2-1	TRBV19	-	TGTGCCAGTATGGGGGTTTTGTACAATGAGCAGTTCTTC	CASMGVLYNEQFF
TRBD1	TRBJ2-2	TRBV30	-	TGTGCCCGGGACAGAGAAAACACCGGGGAGCTGTTTTTT	CARDRENTGELFF
-	TRBJ2-7	TRBV6-5	-	TGTGCCATACAGCAGAGTTGGCTCTTCTACGAGCAGTACTTC	CAIQQSWLFYEQYF
TRBD2	TRBJ2-1	TRBV6-2/TRBV6-3	few	TGTGCCAGCAGTTACCTGAGGCCGGGGGGTGAGCAGTTCTTC	CASSYLRPGGEQFF
-	TRBJ2-1	TRBV27	-	TGTGCCAGCAGTGGGGTTATGAATGAGCAGTTCTTC	CASSGVMNEQFF
-	TRBJ1-3	TRBV7-2	few	TGTGCCAGCAGCCAAGGGTACTCTGGAAACACCATATATTTT	CASSQGYSGNTIYF
-	TRBJ2-1	TRBV4-1	-	TGCGCCAGCAGCCAAGCAGCGGAGTATGAGCAGTTCTTC	CASSQAAEYEQFF
-	TRBJ1-2	TRBV6-6	-	TGTGCCAGCAGTTACTCGGAGGGGGGTTTAAGCTATGGCTACACCTTC	CASSYSEGGLSYGYTF
-	TRBJ1-1	TRBV10-3	-	TGTGCCATCAGTGAGTCGGGTAAAGCTTTCTTT	CAISESGKAFF
-	TRBJ2-1	TRBV12-5	-	TGTGCTAGTGGCCCGACCACTGCATCCCCCGGCAACAATGAGCAGTTCTTC	CASGPTTASPGNNEQFF
-	TRBJ1-4	TRBV3-1/TRBV3-2	-	TGTGCCAGCAGCCAACCTAAGGGACCGCTCGCTTCAAAACTGTTTTTT	CASSQPKGPLASKLFF
-	TRBJ1-6	TRBV27	once	TGTGCCAGCAGTTTACGCCAAACGGCCCTGGGCATATATAATTCACCCCTCCACTTT	CASSLRQTALGIYNSPLHF
TRBD1	TRBJ1-5	TRBV18	-	TGTGCCAGCTCAGCGGGGACAGGGGTTAATCAGCCCCAGCATTTT	CASSAGTGVNQPQHF
TRBD1	TRBJ2-5	TRBV12-3/TRBV12-4	-	TGTGCCAGCAGTTCAGGGGGTCCGAAGACCCAGTACTTC	CASSSGGPKTQYF
-	TRBJ1-2	TRBV5-1	-	TGCGCCAGCAGCTTAAGGGGTCACACGTATGGCTACACCTTC	CASSLRGHTYGYTF
-	TRBJ1-1	TRBV27	-	TGTGCCAGCAGCCATAACACTGAAGCTTTCTTT	CASSHNTEAFF
TRBD2	TRBJ2-3	TRBV25-1	-	TGTGCCAGCAGTGATCCTAGCGGGAGCACAGATACGCAGTATTTT	CASSDPSGSTDTQYF
-	TRBJ1-5	TRBV6-6	-	TGTGCCAGCATTCTTACCCCGAATAGCAATCAGCCCCAGCATTTT	CASILTPNSNQPQHF
TRBD1	TRBJ1-2	TRBV4-3	-	TGCGCCAGCAGCCCATGGACAGGGTATGGCTACACCTTC	CASSPWTGYGYTF
-	TRBJ2-1	TRBV7-8	-	TGTGCCAGCAGCCGAGATTCTAGTTATATCGGCGATGAGCAGTTCTTC	CASSRDSSYIGDEQFF
-	TRBJ1-3	TRBV10-3	-	TGTGCCATCAGTGTAGGGGTGGCCTCTGGAAACACCATATATTTT	CAISVGVASGNTIYF
TRBD1	TRBJ1-1	TRBV7-9	-	TGTGCCAGCAGTCCAACAGGGGTCGGGTACACTGAAGCTTTCTTT	CASSPTGVGYTEAFF
-	TRBJ2-1	TRBV4-2	-	TGTGCCAGCAGTCTTACAGGTGACGGGTACAATGAGCAGTTCTTC	CASSLTGDGYNEQFF
TRBD2	TRBJ2-3	TRBV2	-	TGTGCCACTACTAGCGCAAGCACAGATACGCAGTATTTT	CATTSASTDTQYF
-	TRBJ1-5	TRBV11-3	-	TGTGCCAGCAGCTTCGGAGCCAATCAGCCCCAGCATTTT	CASSFGANQPQHF
-	TRBJ2-2	TRBV11-3	-	TGTGCCAGCAGCTTAATGCGGGCCGGGGAGCTGTTTTTT	CASSLMRAGELFF
-	TRBJ2-3	TRBV27	-	TGTGCCAGCAGTTTATCTCTCGGGACCAGCACAGATACGCAGTATTTT	CASSLSLGTSTDTQYF
TRBD1	TRBJ1-3	TRBV3-1/TRBV3-2	-	TGTGCCAGCAGCCAAAGGGGGCTAGGGGGAGACACTGGAAACACCATATATTTT	CASSQRGLGGDTGNTIYF
-	TRBJ2-1	TRBV19	-	TGTGCCAGTAGTATGGGACCAACAACGTACAATGAGCAGTTCTTC	CASSMGPTTYNEQFF
-	TRBJ1-4	TRBV18	-	TGTGCCAGCTCAGAGGGACGGACCATTGAAAAACTGTTTTTT	CASSEGRTIEKLFF
TRBD1	TRBJ1-4	TRBV4-3	once	TGCGCCAGCAGCCTTCAGCTAACCCGGGACAGGGGTTATGAAAAACTGTTTTTT	CASSLQLTRDRGYEKLFF
TRBD2	TRBJ2-7	TRBV10-3	-	TGTGCCATCAGTGAGTCGGGTAGCGGGGGGTCCTACGAGCAGTACTTC	CAISESGSGGSYEQYF
-	TRBJ2-5	TRBV27	-	TGTGCCAGCAGTTTAGGTGGGGGGGAGACCCAGTACTTC	CASSLGGGETQYF
-	TRBJ2-3	TRBV5-1	-	TGCGCCAGCAGCGAGACTTACCAGGGACCTAGCACAGATACGCAGTATTTT	CASSETYQGPSTDTQYF
TRBD1	TRBJ2-1	TRBV7-9	-	TGTGCCAGCAGCGTTCCTGGGACAGGGGGCGCGTCCTACAATGAGCAGTTCTTC	CASSVPGTGGASYNEQFF
-	TRBJ1-5	TRBV27	few	TGTGCCAGCGGACTCCATGGTAGCAATCAGCCCCAGCATTTT	CASGLHGSNQPQHF
-	TRBJ2-2	TRBV4-3	-	TGCGCCAGCAGCGTGCGGGACCAAGGGGGGGAGCTGTTTTTT	CASSVRDQGGELFF
-	TRBJ1-1	TRBV10-3	-	TGTGCCAGCCACCCTGCAGGCCCGTCCAAGCGCGCTGAAGCTTTCTTT	CASHPAGPSKRAEAFF
-	TRBJ2-5	TRBV14	-	TGTGCCAGCACGGGTAATGGGCCCAGAGAGACCCAGTACTTC	CASTGNGPRETQYF
-	TRBJ2-3	TRBV7-2	-	TGTGCCAGCGGGACTTTGGGGGGATCAGATACGCAGTATTTT	CASGTLGGSDTQYF
TRBD2	TRBJ2-5	TRBV3-1/TRBV3-2	-	TGTGCCAGCAGCCAAGGCCTAATGCGGGGGGAAGAGACCCAGTACTTC	CASSQGLMRGEETQYF
-	TRBJ1-2	TRBV6-5	-	TGTGCCAGCAAAGCGGACAGTAACTATGGCTACACCTTC	CASKADSNYGYTF
-	TRBJ2-7	TRBV4-3	-	TGCGCCAGCAGCCAAAATATCCCGACAACCTACGAGCAGTACTTC	CASSQNIPTTYEQYF
-	TRBJ1-4	TRBV4-2	-	TGTGCCATCAGAGGGCAGGGGAATGAAAAACTGTTTTTT	CAIRGQGNEKLFF
-	TRBJ2-3	TRBV5-6	once	TGTGCCAGCAGCCTAACTCCAGGGACGGCGCAGTATTTT	CASSLTPGTAQYF
TRBD1	TRBJ1-2	TRBV6-5	-	TGTGCCAGCAGGACCGGGACAGCGGTCTACACCTTC	CASRTGTAVYTF
-	TRBJ2-3	TRBV12-3/TRBV12-4	-	TGTGCCAGCAGCGTAAGCTTAGGGCAGTATTTT	CASSVSLGQYF